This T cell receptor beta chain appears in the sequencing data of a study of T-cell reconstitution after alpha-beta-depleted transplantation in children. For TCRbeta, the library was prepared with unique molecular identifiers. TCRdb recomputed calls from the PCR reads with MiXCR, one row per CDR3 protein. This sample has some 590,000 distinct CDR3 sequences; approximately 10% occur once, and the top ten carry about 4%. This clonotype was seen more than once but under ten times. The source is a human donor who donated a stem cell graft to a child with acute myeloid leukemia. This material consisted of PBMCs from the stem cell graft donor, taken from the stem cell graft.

CDR3 in DNA: TGCGCCAGCAGCTTGGACAGGGAATTTGCTGGGGCCAACGTCCTGACTTTC. Translation: CASSLDREFAGANVLTF. The genes are TRBV5-1 and TRBJ2-6, with D tentatively TRBD1 (6 bases). Trimming took 0 bases from V and 2 from J, leaving 12 bases between them. Germline lookup yields CDR1 SGHRS and CDR2 YFSETQ. CDR3 size: 17 residues. Full variable domain (remainder filled in from reference TRBV5-1 and TRBJ2-6): KAGVTQTPRYLIKTRGQQVTLSCSPISGHRSVSWYQQTPGQGLQFLFEYFSETQRNKGNFPGRFSGRQFSNSRSEMNVSTLELGDSALYLCASSLDREFAGANVLTFGAGSRLTVL.